The rows below give T cell receptor beta chains drawn from one sample of a study of blood T cell repertoires in COVID-19. Clones were sequenced by immunoSEQ multiplex PCR, and TCRdb holds only the in-frame ones, with some missing. Of about 210,000 clones listed, around 82% were seen once; the top ten hold 7% to 10%. The specimen was peripheral blood. These receptors all stem from a woman aged 50 to 60 with acute or convalescent COVID-19. CDR3s include the opening cysteine and the closing phenylalanine or tryptophan. A D gene is named only where the DNA matches it firmly. Not every row has a clone size; where given, it reads once, few, many or a size class.

V gene	clone size	D gene	J gene	CDR3 protein	CDR3 DNA
TRBV9	-	TRBD1	TRBJ2-2	CASSAGTGGLDLNTGELFF	TGTGCCAGCAGCGCCGGGACAGGGGGCTTGGACCTAAACACCGGGGAGCTGTTTTTT
TRBV18	-	TRBD1	TRBJ1-2	CASSAGTGGTYGYTF	TGTGCCAGCTCAGCTGGGACAGGGGGTACCTATGGCTACACCTTC
TRBV5-1	-	TRBD1	TRBJ1-3	CASSFSTGGSSSGNTIYF	TGCGCCAGCAGCTTTTCTACAGGGGGTTCCAGCTCTGGAAACACCATATATTTT
TRBV12-5	-	-	TRBJ1-1	CASGLEENTEAFF	TGTGCTAGTGGCCTCGAGGAGAACACTGAAGCTTTCTTT
TRBV24-1	-	TRBD2	TRBJ2-5	CATSDSASGQETQYF	TGTGCCACCAGTGATTCGGCTAGCGGTCAAGAGACCCAGTACTTC
TRBV6-6	-	TRBD2	TRBJ2-4	CASSYSGGRADIQYF	TGTGCCAGCAGTTACTCTGGCGGGAGGGCGGACATTCAGTACTTC
TRBV19	once	-	TRBJ2-3	CASSSRGAGDTDTQYF	TGTGCCAGTAGTTCCCGGGGGGCGGGAGATACAGATACGCAGTATTTT
TRBV19	-	-	TRBJ1-6	CASAAGPFSSPLHF	TGTGCCAGTGCCGCGGGCCCTTTCAGTTCACCCCTCCACTTT
TRBV7-2	-	TRBD2	TRBJ2-3	CASTPHAGGPTDTQYF	TGTGCCAGCACCCCACATGCGGGAGGGCCAACAGATACGCAGTATTTT
TRBV9	-	TRBD1	TRBJ2-3	CASSAPMGQGAWGTDTQYF	TGTGCCAGCAGCGCGCCGATGGGACAGGGGGCTTGGGGCACAGATACGCAGTATTTT
TRBV2	-	-	TRBJ2-7	CASKQAYEQYF	TGTGCCAGCAAGCAAGCCTACGAGCAGTACTTC
TRBV5-4	-	-	TRBJ1-2	CASSQYYPTGRDYGYTF	TGTGCCAGCAGCCAATATTACCCGACAGGAAGGGACTATGGCTACACCTTC
TRBV11-1	-	TRBD2	TRBJ2-1	CASSLGTSGYNEQFF	TGTGCCAGCAGCTTGGGGACTAGCGGATACAATGAGCAGTTCTTC
TRBV19	many	TRBD2	TRBJ2-1	CASSRLAGDYNEQFF	TGTGCCAGTAGTCGGCTAGCGGGGGATTACAATGAGCAGTTCTTC
TRBV6-5	-	-	TRBJ1-2	CASSQQGLNYGYTF	TGTGCCAGCAGCCAGCAGGGCCTCAACTATGGCTACACCTTC
TRBV6-1	-	-	TRBJ1-1	CASSEVNRKTEAFF	TGTGCCAGCAGTGAAGTTAACAGAAAGACTGAAGCTTTCTTT
TRBV6-5	-	-	TRBJ2-3	CASSRALSTDTQYF	TGTGCCAGCAGTCGCGCCCTTAGCACAGATACGCAGTATTTT
TRBV29-1	-	-	TRBJ1-2	CSAVRGGMGNYGYTF	TGCAGCGCTGTTAGGGGGGGCATGGGTAACTATGGCTACACCTTC
TRBV6-5	-	TRBD2	TRBJ2-7	CASRVLAGSSYEQYF	TGTGCCAGCAGAGTACTAGCGGGGAGCTCCTACGAGCAGTACTTC
TRBV21-1	-	-	TRBJ2-7	CASSAHEVWGVRAFEQYF	TGTGCCAGCAGCGCCCACGAGGTATGGGGGGTCAGGGCCTTCGAGCAGTACTTC
TRBV20-1	-	-	TRBJ2-1	CSASWVGVYNEQFF	TGCAGTGCTAGTTGGGTAGGGGTCTACAATGAGCAGTTCTTC